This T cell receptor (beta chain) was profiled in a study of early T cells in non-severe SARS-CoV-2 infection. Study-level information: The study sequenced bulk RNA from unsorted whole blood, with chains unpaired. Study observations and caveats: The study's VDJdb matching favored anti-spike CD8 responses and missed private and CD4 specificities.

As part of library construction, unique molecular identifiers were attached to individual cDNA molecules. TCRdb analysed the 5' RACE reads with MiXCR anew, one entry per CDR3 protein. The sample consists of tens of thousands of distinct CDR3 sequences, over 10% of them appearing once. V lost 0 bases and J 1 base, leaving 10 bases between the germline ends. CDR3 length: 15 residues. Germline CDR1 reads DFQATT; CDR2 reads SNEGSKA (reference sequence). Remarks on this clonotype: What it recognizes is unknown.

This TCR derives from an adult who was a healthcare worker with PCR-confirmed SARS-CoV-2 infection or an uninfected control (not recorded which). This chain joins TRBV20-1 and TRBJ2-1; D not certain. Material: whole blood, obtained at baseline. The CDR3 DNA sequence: TGCAGTGCTAGAGATCCCAGGTCGTCCTACAATGAGCAGTTCTTC. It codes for CSARDPRSSYNEQFF.